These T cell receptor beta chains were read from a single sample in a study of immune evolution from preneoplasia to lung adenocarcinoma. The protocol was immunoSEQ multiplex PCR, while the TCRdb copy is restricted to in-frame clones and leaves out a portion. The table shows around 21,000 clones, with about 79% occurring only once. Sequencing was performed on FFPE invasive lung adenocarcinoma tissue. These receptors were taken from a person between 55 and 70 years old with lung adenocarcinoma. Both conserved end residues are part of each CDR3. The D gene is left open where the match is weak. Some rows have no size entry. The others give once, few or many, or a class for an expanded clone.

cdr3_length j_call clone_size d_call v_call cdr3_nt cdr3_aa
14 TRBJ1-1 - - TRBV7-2 TGTGCCAGCAGCTTATGGGGCATGAACACTGAAGCTTTCTTT CASSLWGMNTEAFF
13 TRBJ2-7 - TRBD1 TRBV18 TGTGCCAGCTCACCGGGACAGGGCCACGAGCAGTACTTC CASSPGQGHEQYF
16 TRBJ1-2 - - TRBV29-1 TGCAGCGTTGAAGAAGGAGGCTGGGGGATTAACTATGGCTACACCTTC CSVEEGGWGINYGYTF
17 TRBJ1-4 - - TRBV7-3 TGTGCCAGCAGCCCAATCCGGGATCCGGGGGCGCATGAAAAACTGTTTTTT CASSPIRDPGAHEKLFF
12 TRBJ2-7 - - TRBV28 TGTGCCAGCAGTTTAGGTGTGTACGAGCAGTACTTC CASSLGVYEQYF
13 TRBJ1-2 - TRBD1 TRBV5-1 TGCGCCAGCAGCTCGGGACAGGGCTATGGCTACACCTTC CASSSGQGYGYTF
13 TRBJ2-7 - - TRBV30 TGTGCCTGGAGTGGGCAAGACTCCTACGAGCAGTACTTC CAWSGQDSYEQYF
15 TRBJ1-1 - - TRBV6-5 TGTGCCAGCATGAGACGGGAGGTAGGGAACACTGAAGCTTTCTTT CASMRREVGNTEAFF
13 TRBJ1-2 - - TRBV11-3 TGTGCCAGCAGCCCCGCACCCCACTATGGCTACACCTTC CASSPAPHYGYTF
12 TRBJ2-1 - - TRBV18 TGTGCCAGCTCAGAAGGCTACAATGAGCAGTTCTTC CASSEGYNEQFF
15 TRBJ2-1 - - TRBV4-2 TGTGCCAGCAGCCAGGGGAGCGGCCCCTACAATGAGCAGTTCTTC CASSQGSGPYNEQFF
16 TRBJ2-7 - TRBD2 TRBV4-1 TGCGCCAGCAGCCCGTTTCTCGGGACTAGTGGTTACGAGCAGTACTTC CASSPFLGTSGYEQYF
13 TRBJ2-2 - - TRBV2 TGTGCCAGCCTCCGAGGCAGCGCCGGGGAGCTGTTTTTT CASLRGSAGELFF
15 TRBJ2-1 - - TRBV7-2 TGTGCCAGCAGGATTACCGGGACTTCCTACAATGAGCAGTTCTTC CASRITGTSYNEQFF
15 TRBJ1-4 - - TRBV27 TGTGCCAGCAGTCGCGATAGGCGAGCTAATGAAAAACTGTTTTTT CASSRDRRANEKLFF
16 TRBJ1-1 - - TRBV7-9 TGTGCCAGCAGCCCCACGTTGGGGGCGATTTACACTGAAGCTTTCTTT CASSPTLGAIYTEAFF
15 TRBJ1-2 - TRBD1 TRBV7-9 TGTGCCAGCAGCTCAACCCCGGGACAGACTAATGGCTACACCTTC CASSSTPGQTNGYTF
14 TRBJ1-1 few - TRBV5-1 TGCGCCAGCAGCTTGCAGTCACTGAACACTGAAGCTTTCTTT CASSLQSLNTEAFF
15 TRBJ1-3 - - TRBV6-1 TGTGCCAGCAGTGTACAAGACAGCTCTGGAAACACCATATATTTT CASSVQDSSGNTIYF
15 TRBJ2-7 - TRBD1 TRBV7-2 TGTGCCAGCAGCTTAAAGGGACAGGGAACCTACGAGCAGTACTTC CASSLKGQGTYEQYF
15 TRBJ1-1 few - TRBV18 TGTGCCAGCTCATCTAGGGGGTCGGAGAACACTGAAGCTTTCTTT CASSSRGSENTEAFF
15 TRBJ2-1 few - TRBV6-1 TGTGCCAGCACCTTAACAGTCTCACCTTACAATGAGCAGTTCTTC CASTLTVSPYNEQFF
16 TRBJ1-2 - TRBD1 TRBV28 TGTGCCAGCAGTCTGGGGGGGACCGGGACAGTCTATGGCTACACCTTC CASSLGGTGTVYGYTF
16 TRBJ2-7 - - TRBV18 TGTGCCAGCTCAACCTACGTCCTAGCATCGGCTGCCGAGCAGTACTTC CASSTYVLASAAEQYF
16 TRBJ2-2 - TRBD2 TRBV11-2 TGTGCCAGCAGCCCCCCCGAGGGAGGGGACACCGGGGAGCTGTTTTTT CASSPPEGGDTGELFF
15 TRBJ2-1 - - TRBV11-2 TGTGCCAGCAGCTTATCAAGCGGAAGGGGTAATGAGCAGTTCTTC CASSLSSGRGNEQFF
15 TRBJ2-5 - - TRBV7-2 TGTGCCAGCAGCCCCCGCCAGCGGTCTATGGAGACCCAGTACTTC CASSPRQRSMETQYF
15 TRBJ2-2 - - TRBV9 TGTGCCAGCAGCGTTCAGGCAGGGGAGGCCGGGGAGCTGTTTTTT CASSVQAGEAGELFF
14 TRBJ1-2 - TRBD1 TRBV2 TGTGCCAGCAGCCCCCACCGGGACAGTAATGGCTACACCTTC CASSPHRDSNGYTF
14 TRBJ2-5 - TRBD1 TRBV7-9 TGTGCCAGCAGCTACGGGACAGTACAAGAGACCCAGTACTTC CASSYGTVQETQYF
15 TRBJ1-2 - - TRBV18 TGTGCCAGCTCCCCGGACCAGGGTTCCCTCTATGGCTACACCTTC CASSPDQGSLYGYTF
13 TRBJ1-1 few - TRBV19 TGTGCCAGTAGTATGGACGGGGGACTTGAAGCTTTCTTT CASSMDGGLEAFF
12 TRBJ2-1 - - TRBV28 TGTGCCACTTCGGACAGAAACAATGAGCAGTTCTTC CATSDRNNEQFF
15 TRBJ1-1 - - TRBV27 TGTGCCAGCCGAGTTAACATTCGCGGGAGGGCTGAAGCTTTCTTT CASRVNIRGRAEAFF
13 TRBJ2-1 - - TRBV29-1 TGCAGCGTTGCCAGGGGAACTTACAATGAGCAGTTCTTC CSVARGTYNEQFF
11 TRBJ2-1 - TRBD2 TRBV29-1 TGCAGCGTGCACGGACTAGACCGGCAGTTCTTC CSVHGLDRQFF
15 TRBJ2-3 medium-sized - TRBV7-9 TGTGCCAGCAGCTTAGGCCAGGGGCCCACAGATACGCAGTATTTT CASSLGQGPTDTQYF
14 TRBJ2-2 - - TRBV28 TGTGCCAGCAGTTGGACTGGTAACACCGGGGAGCTGTTTTTT CASSWTGNTGELFF
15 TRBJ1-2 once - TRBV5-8 TGTGCCAGCAGCCTTAACAGGGATTCTAACTATGGCTACACCTTC CASSLNRDSNYGYTF
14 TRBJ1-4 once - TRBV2 TGTGCCAGCAGTTTAGATGCAACTAATGAAAAACTGTTTTTT CASSLDATNEKLFF
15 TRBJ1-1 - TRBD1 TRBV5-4 TGTGCCAGCAGCTTGGTTGACAGGGACTCTTCGAGGGCTTTCTTT CASSLVDRDSSRAFF
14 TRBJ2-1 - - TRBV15 TGTGCCACCAGCAGAGGGGGGACGGCGAATGAGCAGTTCTTC CATSRGGTANEQFF
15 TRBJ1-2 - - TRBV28 TGTGCCAGCAGTTTAACCAGGGGCCCTAACTATGGCTACACCTTC CASSLTRGPNYGYTF
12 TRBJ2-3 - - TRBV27 TGTGCCAGCAGTTCTCCCACAGATACGCAGTATTTT CASSSPTDTQYF
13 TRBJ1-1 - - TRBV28 TGTGCCAGCAGTGAAGACAGCTACACTGAAGCTTTCTTT CASSEDSYTEAFF
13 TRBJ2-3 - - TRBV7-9 TGTGCCAGCAGCCTTTCCCAGGGTGATACGCAGTATTTT CASSLSQGDTQYF
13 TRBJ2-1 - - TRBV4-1 TGCGCCAGCAGCGTCCGCCCGGGGCGCGAGCAGTTCTTC CASSVRPGREQFF
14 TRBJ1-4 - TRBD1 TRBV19 TGTGCCAGTACCGCCGGACAGGGGCAGGAAAAACTGTTTTTT CASTAGQGQEKLFF
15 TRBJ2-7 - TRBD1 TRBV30 TGTGCCTGGAGCAAACCGGACAGGGATGGTGACGAGCAGTACTTC CAWSKPDRDGDEQYF
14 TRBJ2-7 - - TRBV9 TGTGCCAGCAGCCCCACGGGACTTTCCTACGAGCAGTACTTC CASSPTGLSYEQYF
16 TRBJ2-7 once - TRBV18 TGTGCCAGCTCACCACTGGCTCAGGGCGTCTCCTACGAGCAGTACTTC CASSPLAQGVSYEQYF
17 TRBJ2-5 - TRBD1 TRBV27 TGTGCCAGCAGTCCCCCTAGGGGGACAGGGGGCGACGAGACCCAGTACTTC CASSPPRGTGGDETQYF
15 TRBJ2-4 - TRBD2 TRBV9 TGTGCCAGCAGCGTAGTGAGCGGGAGGGTCAACATTCAGTACTTC CASSVVSGRVNIQYF